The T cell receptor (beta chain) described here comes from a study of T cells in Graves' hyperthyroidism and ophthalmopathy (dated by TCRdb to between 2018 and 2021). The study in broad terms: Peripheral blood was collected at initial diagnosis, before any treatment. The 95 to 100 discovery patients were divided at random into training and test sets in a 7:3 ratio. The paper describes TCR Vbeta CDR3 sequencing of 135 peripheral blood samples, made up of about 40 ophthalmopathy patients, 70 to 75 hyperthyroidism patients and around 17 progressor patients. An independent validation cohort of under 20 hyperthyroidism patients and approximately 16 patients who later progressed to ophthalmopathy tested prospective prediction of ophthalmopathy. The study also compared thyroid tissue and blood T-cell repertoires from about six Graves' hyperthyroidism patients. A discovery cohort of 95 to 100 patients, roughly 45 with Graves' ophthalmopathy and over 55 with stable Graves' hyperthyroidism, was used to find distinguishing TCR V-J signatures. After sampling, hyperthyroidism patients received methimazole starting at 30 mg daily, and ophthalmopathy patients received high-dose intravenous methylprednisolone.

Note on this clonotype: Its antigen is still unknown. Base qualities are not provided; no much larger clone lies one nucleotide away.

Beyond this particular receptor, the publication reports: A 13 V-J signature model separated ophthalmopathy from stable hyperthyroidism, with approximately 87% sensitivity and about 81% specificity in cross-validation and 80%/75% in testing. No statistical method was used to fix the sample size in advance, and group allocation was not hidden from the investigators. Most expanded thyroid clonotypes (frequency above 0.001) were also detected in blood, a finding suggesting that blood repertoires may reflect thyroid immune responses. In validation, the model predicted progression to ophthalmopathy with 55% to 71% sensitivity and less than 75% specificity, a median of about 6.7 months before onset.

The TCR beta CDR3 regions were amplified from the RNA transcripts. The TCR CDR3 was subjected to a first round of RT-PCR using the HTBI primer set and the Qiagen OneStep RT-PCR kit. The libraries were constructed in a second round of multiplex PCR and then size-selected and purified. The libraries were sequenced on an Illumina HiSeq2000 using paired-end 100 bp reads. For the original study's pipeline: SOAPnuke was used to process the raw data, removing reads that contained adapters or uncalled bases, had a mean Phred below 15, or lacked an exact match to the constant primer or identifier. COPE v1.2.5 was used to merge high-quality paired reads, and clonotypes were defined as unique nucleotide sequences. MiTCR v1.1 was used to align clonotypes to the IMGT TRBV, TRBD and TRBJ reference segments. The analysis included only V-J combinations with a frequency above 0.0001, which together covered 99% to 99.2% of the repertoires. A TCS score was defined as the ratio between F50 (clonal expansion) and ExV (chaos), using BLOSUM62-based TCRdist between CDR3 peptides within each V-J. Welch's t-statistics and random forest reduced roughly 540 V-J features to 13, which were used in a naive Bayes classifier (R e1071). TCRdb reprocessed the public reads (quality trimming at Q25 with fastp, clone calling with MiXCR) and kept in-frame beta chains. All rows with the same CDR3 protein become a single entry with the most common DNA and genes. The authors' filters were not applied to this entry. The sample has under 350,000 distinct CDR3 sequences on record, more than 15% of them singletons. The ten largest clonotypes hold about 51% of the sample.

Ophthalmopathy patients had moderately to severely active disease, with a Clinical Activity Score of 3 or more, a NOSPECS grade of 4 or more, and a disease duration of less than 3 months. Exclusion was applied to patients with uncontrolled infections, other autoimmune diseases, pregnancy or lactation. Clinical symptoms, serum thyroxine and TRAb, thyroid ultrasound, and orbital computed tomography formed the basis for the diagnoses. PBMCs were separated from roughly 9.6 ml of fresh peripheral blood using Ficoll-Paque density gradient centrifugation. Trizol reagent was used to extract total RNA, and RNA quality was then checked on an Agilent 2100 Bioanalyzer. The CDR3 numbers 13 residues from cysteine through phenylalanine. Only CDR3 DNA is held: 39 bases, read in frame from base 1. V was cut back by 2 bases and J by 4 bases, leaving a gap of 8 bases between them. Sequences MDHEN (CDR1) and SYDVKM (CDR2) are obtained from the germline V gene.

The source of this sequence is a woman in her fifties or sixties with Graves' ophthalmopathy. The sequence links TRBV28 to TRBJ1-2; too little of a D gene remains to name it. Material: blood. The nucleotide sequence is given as TGTGCCAGCAGTTTAGGGAACGGCTATGGCTACACCTTC. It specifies CASSLGNGYGYTF.